The 18 T cell receptor beta chains below were found in one sample sequenced in a study of lymphopenia after photon versus proton radiotherapy. The method was immunoSEQ multiplex PCR; TCRdb's version includes in-frame clones alone and lacks a portion of them. The data show fewer than 70,000 clones, around 87% seen once. Here the sequenced sample was peripheral blood, taken from a patient treated with proton-based radiotherapy. The receptors were gathered from a man older than 75 with esophageal cancer.

This rearrangement joins TRBV29-1 to TRBJ2-1, with D perhaps TRBD1 or TRBD2 (5 bases each). Germline-derived CDR1 and CDR2 are SQVTM and ANQGSEA. The CDR3 consists of 16 residues. V dropped 5 bases and J dropped 0 bases, with 17 bases sitting between them. CDR3 sequence (DNA): TGCAGCGTTACTATATGGGACCCAAGCTCCTACAATGAGCAGTTCTTC. Protein sequence: CSVTIWDPSSYNEQFF.

The rearrangement joins TRBV7-2 to TRBJ2-7; weak D call: TRBD2 (6 bases). Deletions cut 5 bases from V and 4 bases from J, with 12 bases between. CDR3 size: 13 residues. The V gene's germline CDR1 is SGHTA and CDR2 FQGNSA. CDR3 bases: TGTGCCAGCAGCCCTCCCGGGGGTTACGAGCAGTACTTC. This encodes CASSPPGGYEQYF.

The chain has TRBV6-6 and TRBJ2-5; maybe TRBD2 (6 bases). The J call is doubtful: the DNA matches TRBJ2-7 better. The CDR3 is 14 amino acids. Germline V gene data show CDR1 as MNHNY and CDR2 as SVGAGI (reference sequence). In DNA, the CDR3 is TGTGCCAGCAGTTCTCAGGAGGGCCACTACGAGCAGTACTTC. Its protein is CASSSQEGHYEQYF.

The chain employs TRBV5-1 and TRBJ2-1; 14 nucleotides agree with TRBD2. Trimming removed 4 bases from V and 8 bases from J; junction bases left unmatched: 11. This CDR3 is 17 amino acids long. Germline lookup yields CDR1 SGHRS and CDR2 YFSETQ. The CDR3 bases are TGCGCCAGCAGCCGAGGGACTAGCGGGAGAGGTTTACATGAGCAGTTCTTC. Encoded protein: CASSRGTSGRGLHEQFF. Variable domain in full (rest from reference TRBV5-1 and TRBJ2-1): KAGVTQTPRYLIKTRGQQVTLSCSPISGHRSVSWYQQTPGQGLQFLFEYFSETQRNKGNFPGRFSGRQFSNSRSEMNVSTLELGDSALYLCASSRGTSGRGLHEQFFGPGTRLTVL.

In its sample, this clone was seen once. The CDR3 here is CASSIGGGAFTEAFF. DNA for the CDR3: TGTGCCAGTAGTATAGGGGGTGGGGCATTCACTGAAGCTTTCTTT. The V and J genes are TRBV19 and TRBJ1-1; D is perhaps TRBD1 (5 bases). This CDR3 comprises 15 residues. V was clipped by 1 base and J by 4 bases, with 13 bases between them. Looked up from germline, CDR1 is LNHDA and CDR2 is SQIVND (reference sequence).

The gene calls are TRBV10-3 and TRBJ2-3; 7 bases are a match to TRBD2. Germline CDR1 reads ENHRY; CDR2 reads SYGVKD. V shed 6 bases, J shed 1 base, and the junction held 4 bases outside the gene matches. This CDR3 is 14 amino acids long. CDR3 amino acids: CAIRTRGGTDTQYF. In DNA, the CDR3 is TGTGCCATCAGGACACGGGGGGGCACAGATACGCAGTATTTT.

CDR3 DNA: TGTGCCACCCCAGGGCCCGGGTCAGATACGCAGTATTTT. Its translation: CATPGPGSDTQYF. V gene TRBV21-1 combines with J gene TRBJ2-3; the D call TRBD1 from the table was never checked on the DNA. TRBV21-1 is a pseudogene. This CDR3 has 13 residues.

The rearrangement uses TRBV6-6 and TRBJ2-2; the D is unclear. Germline loops: CDR1 MNHNY, CDR2 SVGAGI (reference sequence). The CDR3 has 15 amino acids. Trimming left V 0 bases short and J 6 bases short, with 11 bases between. The CDR3 DNA follows: TGTGCCAGCAGTTACTCGTTTTCGAGTGCCGGGGAGCTGTTTTTT. This translates into CASSYSFSSAGELFF.

V is TRBV10-3 and J is TRBJ2-5, with D maybe TRBD1 (5 bases). The CDR3 has 15 residues. The V end lost 4 bases, the J end lost 5 bases, and 17 bases lay between the germline ends. Germline lookup yields CDR1 ENHRY and CDR2 SYGVKD. CDR3 DNA: TGTGCCATCAGTGGGACACTACCCCCTGGGGAGACCCAGTACTTC. It yields the protein CAISGTLPPGETQYF.

The chain links TRBV19 to TRBJ2-7; the D gene is possibly TRBD2 (6 bases). The CDR3 runs to 13 residues. V lost 5 bases, J lost 9 bases, and 17 bases lay in between. In germline, CDR1 is LNHDA, CDR2 SQIVND (reference sequence). The CDR3 loop reads CASSVEAGQWQYF. The CDR3, as DNA: TGTGCCAGTAGTGTCGAGGCGGGGCAGTGGCAGTACTTC. Supplemented by reference TRBV19 and TRBJ2-7, the full variable domain reads DGGITQSPKYLFRKEGQNVTLSCEQNLNHDAMYWYRQDPGQGLRLIYYSQIVNDFQKGDIAEGYSVSREKKESFPLTVTSAQKNPTAFYLCASSVEAGQWQYFGPGTRLTVT.

This CDR3 reads CASSLDQETQYF. CDR3 DNA: TGCGCCAGCAGCTTGGACCAAGAGACCCAGTACTTC. This chain uses TRBV5-1 with TRBJ2-5, with no clear D. Trimming stripped 0 bases from V and 0 bases from J, with 0 bases between. CDR1 SGHRS and CDR2 YFSETQ come from the germline V gene. The CDR3 is 12 amino acids.

The V and J genes are TRBV5-6 and TRBJ2-1, with 7 nucleotides matching TRBD2. The V gene end was trimmed by 4 bases and the J gene end by 2 bases; junction bases not matched to a gene: 6. CDR3 length equals 15 residues. Germline V CDR1 and CDR2: SGHDT, YYEEEE. CDR3 DNA: TGTGCCAGCAGCGAAGCGGGATACACCTACAATGAGCAGTTCTTC. Amino acids: CASSEAGYTYNEQFF.

The chain is built from TRBV4-1 and TRBJ1-2; D ambiguous. CDR3 length: 16 residues. Germline CDR1 and CDR2: MGHRA and YSYEKL. The V and J ends lost 1 base and 5 bases respectively, with 17 bases between them. DNA for the CDR3: TGCGCCAGCAGCCAAGGGCGAGGCGGCTATGATTATGGCTACACCTTC. Translated: CASSQGRGGYDYGYTF.

This clone was seen once. J is TRBJ2-3 and V is TRBV10-1; D may be TRBD1 or TRBD2 (5 bases each). The CDR3 extends over 14 amino acids. V lost 5 bases, J lost 2 bases, and 11 bases lay in between. CDR1 and CDR2 (germline): WNHNN, SYGVQD (reference sequence). The CDR3 region has the DNA TGCGCCAGCAGTACGAGGGGTGACACAGATACGCAGTATTTT. It translates to CASSTRGDTDTQYF.

The CDR3: CASSLGGDLYGYTF. The CDR3 coding sequence is TGTGCCAGCAGCTTAGGCGGGGACCTCTATGGCTACACCTTC. The chain combines TRBV7-2 with TRBJ1-2; D perhaps matches TRBD1 (5 bases). The CDR3 contains 14 residues. The V gene lost 1 base and the J gene lost 4 bases, with 10 bases spanning the gap. CDR1 and CDR2 (germline): SGHTA, FQGNSA. Full variable domain (remainder filled in from reference TRBV7-2 and TRBJ1-2): GAGVSQSPSNKVTEKGKDVELRCDPISGHTALYWYRQSLGQGLEFLIYFQGNSAPDKSGLPSDRFSAERTGGSVSTLTIQRTQQEDSAVYLCASSLGGDLYGYTFGSGTRLTVV.

The chain employs TRBV14 and TRBJ2-1, with TRBD1 matching over 7 bases. The V gene's germline CDR1 is SGHDN and CDR2 FVKESK. The trim removed 4 bases at V and 3 bases at J, leaving 0 bases unmatched. The CDR3 is 13 amino acids. In nucleotides, the CDR3 is TGTGCCAGCAGCCGACAGGGCTACAATGAGCAGTTCTTC. Amino acid sequence: CASSRQGYNEQFF.

This chain links TRBV14 with TRBJ2-1; perhaps TRBD2 as D (5 bases). The V end was cut by 1 base, the J end by 2 bases, with 15 bases between. The CDR3 loop spans 17 amino acids. Germline V gene lookup returns CDR1 SGHDN and CDR2 FVKESK. CDR3 protein: CASSQVKDSSAYNEQFF. In nucleotides, the CDR3 is TGTGCCAGCAGCCAAGTCAAGGACTCCTCGGCCTACAATGAGCAGTTCTTC.

The chain links TRBV9 to TRBJ1-2; 11 nucleotides align to TRBD1. Trimming took 0 bases from V and 7 from J; bases not matched to a gene: 14. From germline, CDR1 is SGDLS and CDR2 YYNGEE. CDR3 length: 18 residues. CDR3 amino acids: CASSVGPGQGVGIGGYTF. The CDR3 DNA reads as TGTGCCAGCAGCGTAGGCCCGGGACAGGGGGTCGGGATTGGTGGCTACACCTTC.